The 26 T cell receptor beta chains below all came from one sample that was sequenced in a study of T cell repertoires in cytomegalovirus infection. Their recognized antigens are unknown. One entry per CDR3 protein, called by TCRdb with MiXCR from the reads. Of 640,000 or so distinct CDR3 sequences listed, roughly 36% are singletons. Sample: cultured PBMCs, taken from culture after CMV antigen stimulation. The origin of the receptors is a human donor in good health (CMV status not recorded). Some clones in this sample may be carry-over from other donors' samples.

The V gene is TRBV7-8, the J gene TRBJ2-5; no firm D call. Germline V gives CDR1 SGHVS, CDR2 FQNEAQ. This CDR3 is 12 amino acids long. V was shortened by 2 bases and J by 5 bases, with 6 bases between the two germline ends. This CDR3 is CASSLTVETQYF. DNA of the CDR3: TGTGCCAGCAGCTTAACCGTGGAGACCCAGTACTTC. Complete variable domain (other parts from reference TRBV7-8 and TRBJ2-5): GAGVSQSPRYKVAKRGQDVALRCDPISGHVSLFWYQQALGQGPEFLTYFQNEAQLDKSGLPSDRFFAERPEGSVSTLKIQRTQQEDSAVYLCASSLTVETQYFGPGTRLLVL.

V gene TRBV19 combines with J gene TRBJ1-5; tentatively, D is TRBD1 (6 bases). Germline-derived CDR1 and CDR2 are LNHDA and SQIVND (reference sequence). The germline V and J ends were trimmed by 2 bases and 0 bases, with 23 bases remaining between them. The CDR3 extends over 20 amino acids. CDR3 sequence: CASSIFGTMTKAYSNQPQHF. The CDR3 nucleotides are TGTGCCAGTAGTATATTCGGGACAATGACTAAAGCCTATAGCAATCAGCCCCAGCATTTT.

The chain combines TRBV5-5 with TRBJ2-4; D unclear. The V gene's germline CDR1 is SGHKS and CDR2 YYEKEE (reference sequence). This CDR3 has 13 residues. The ends were cut back, 0 bases at V and 10 bases at J, with 11 bases in the middle. The CDR3 here is CASSLGSVEIQYF. The DNA of the CDR3 is TGTGCCAGCAGCTTGGGGTCCGTGGAGATTCAGTACTTC.

The chain recombines TRBV20-1 with TRBJ2-7, with D possibly being TRBD2 (6 bases). This CDR3 region has 15 residues. Looked up from germline, CDR1 is DFQATT and CDR2 is SNEGSKA (reference sequence). The V end was cut by 6 bases, the J end by 1 base, with 19 bases between. In DNA form, the CDR3 reads TGCAGTGCCCCTGCTTTGGCGGGGATTTCCTACGAGCAGTACTTC. Translated: CSAPALAGISYEQYF.

This clonotype was observed at least ten times. V gene TRBV7-9 combines with J gene TRBJ2-7; D gene uncertain. The V gene lost 6 bases and the J gene lost 3 bases, with 6 bases spanning the gap. The germline gives CDR1 SEHNR, CDR2 FQNEAQ (reference sequence). The CDR3 consists of 11 residues. The CDR3 protein is CASSALYEQYF. DNA for the CDR3: TGTGCCAGCAGTGCCCTCTACGAGCAGTACTTC.

This clonotype was detected only a few times. This sequence joins TRBV7-9 and TRBJ2-2; 8 bases line up with TRBD2. V dropped 3 bases and J dropped 6; count of bases not matched to a gene: 6. The germline gives CDR1 SEHNR, CDR2 FQNEAQ (reference sequence). This CDR3 region has 15 residues. The CDR3 sequence: CASSFGTRRPGELFF. The CDR3 DNA follows: TGTGCCAGCAGCTTCGGGACTAGGAGGCCCGGGGAGCTGTTTTTT.

The chain combines TRBV12-3 or TRBV12-4 with TRBJ2-3; D not certain. This CDR3 is 11 amino acids long. Trimming removed 7 bases at V and 7 bases at J, with 9 bases between. The CDR3 DNA follows: TGTGCCAGCACCCCCGCCTATACGCAGTATTTT. This encodes CASTPAYTQYF.

This clonotype was recorded at least ten times. This rearrangement joins TRBV7-2 to TRBJ1-5, with TRBD1 matching 7 bases. Germline V gives CDR1 SGHTA, CDR2 FQGNSA. This CDR3 has 14 amino acids. After removal of 1 base from V and 6 bases from J, the junction contained 3 bases not matched to a gene. The CDR3 protein is CASSLDRGFQPQHF. As DNA, the CDR3 is TGTGCCAGCAGCTTAGACAGGGGCTTTCAGCCCCAGCATTTT.

This clonotype was detected many times. The chain uses TRBV7-2 and TRBJ2-7; TRBD1 is a possible D gene (6 bases). V was clipped by 10 bases and J by 3 bases, with 16 bases between them. CDR1 is SGHTA and CDR2 is FQGNSA in the germline V gene. The length of the CDR3 is 13 residues. The CDR3 DNA follows: TGTGCCACCTCGCCGGGACAACTCTACGAGCAGTACTTC. Amino acids: CATSPGQLYEQYF. The variable domain in full, completed from reference TRBV7-2 and TRBJ2-7, reads GAGVSQSPSNKVTEKGKDVELRCDPISGHTALYWYRQSLGQGLEFLIYFQGNSAPDKSGLPSDRFSAERTGGSVSTLTIQRTQQEDSAVYLCATSPGQLYEQYFGPGTRLTVT.

The V and J genes are TRBV20-1 and TRBJ2-3; D assignment may be TRBD1 or TRBD2 (7 bases each). V lost 6 bases and J 8 bases, leaving 21 bases between the germline ends. CDR3 length equals 14 residues. Germline V gives CDR1 DFQATT, CDR2 SNEGSKA (reference sequence). Here the CDR3 reads CSARPGGVLSTQYF. CDR3 DNA: TGCAGTGCCCGCCCAGGGGGGGTCCTAAGTACGCAGTATTTT.

Of note for this clonotype: An end of the junction differs from the germline gene, which may be a read error. The chain combines TRBV10-3 with TRBJ1-2; D unclear. Looked up from germline, CDR1 is ENHRY and CDR2 is SYGVKD. This CDR3 spans 12 amino acids. The chain's CDR3 is CATSGLGDGYTF. The CDR3 bases are TGTGCCACCAGTGGCCTGGGCGATGGCTACACCTTC.

This chain uses TRBV4-3 with TRBJ1-2; a possible D gene is TRBD1 (5 bases). Trimming shortened V by 0 bases and J by 2 bases, and 10 bases separated the two germline ends. Germline lookup yields CDR1 LGHNA and CDR2 YSLEER. The CDR3 covers 15 residues. The CDR3 DNA reads TGCGCCAGCAGCCAAGATTATTCAGGGAACTATGGCTACACCTTC. This gives the protein CASSQDYSGNYGYTF.

This chain links TRBV2 with TRBJ1-2, with 7 nucleotides matching TRBD1. The CDR3 loop spans 16 amino acids. Germline loops: CDR1 SNHLY, CDR2 FYNNEI. V shed 8 bases, J shed 0 bases, and the junction held 12 bases outside the gene matches. The CDR3 DNA sequence: TGTGCCAGCCTATCAAGTCGACAGGGAACTAACTATGGCTACACCTTC. Its translation is CASLSSRQGTNYGYTF.

This chain links TRBV7-8 with TRBJ1-5; a weak D match, TRBD1 (5 bases). Germline CDR1 and CDR2: SGHVS and FQNEAQ. The CDR3 sequence is 16 residues long. The V gene lost 3 bases and the J gene lost 4 bases, with 16 bases spanning the gap. The CDR3 nucleotides are TGTGCCAGCAGCTTTGGCAGGCTAGGGGTTAATCAGCCCCAGCATTTT. It codes for CASSFGRLGVNQPQHF.

This clonotype was counted at least ten times. This chain links TRBV7-2 with TRBJ1-1, with 7 bases fitting TRBD1. V shed 4 bases, J shed 4 bases, and the junction held 6 bases outside the gene matches. CDR3 length equals 14 residues. Germline loops: CDR1 SGHTA, CDR2 FQGNSA. The CDR3 is CASSSRQGATEAFF. The DNA for the CDR3 is TGTGCCAGCAGCTCCAGACAGGGTGCCACTGAAGCTTTCTTT.

This clonotype was seen once. The chain employs TRBV19 and TRBJ2-5, with D maybe TRBD1 (6 bases). V was shortened by 6 bases and J by 4 bases, with 12 bases between the two germline ends. There are 13 residues in the CDR3. Germline CDR1 and CDR2: LNHDA and SQIVND (reference sequence). For the CDR3, the DNA is TGTGCCAGTAGCGACAGGCCACCAGAGACCCAGTACTTC. Its protein product is CASSDRPPETQYF.

About this clonotype itself: Its ends do not fully match the called genes, so a read error is possible. This chain uses TRBV7-6 with TRBJ2-1; 10 nucleotides align to TRBD2. Germline CDR1 reads SGHVS; CDR2 reads FNYEAQ. The CDR3 spans 16 residues. The CDR3 DNA follows: TGTGTCAGCAGCTTACAAGCGGGAGGGCCCGACAATGAGCAGTTCTTC. Translated, it gives CVSSLQAGGPDNEQFF.

This clonotype has more than one count but fewer than ten. The CDR3 loop reads CASGRGQGNQPQHF. As DNA, the CDR3 is TGTGCCAGTGGGAGGGGACAGGGGAATCAGCCCCAGCATTTT. The chain links TRBV6-5 to TRBJ1-5, with 10 positions matching TRBD1. The CDR3 consists of 14 residues. Germline V gene sequence: CDR1 MNHEY, CDR2 SVGAGI. The V segment lost 9 bases and the J segment 4 bases; nucleotides outside the gene matches: 6.

The table lists this clonotype with a few counts. The V and J genes are TRBV6-1 and TRBJ1-4; 12 nucleotides line up with TRBD1. The CDR3 contains 15 residues. Germline V gene data show CDR1 as MNHNS and CDR2 as SASEGT. Trimming removed 2 bases from V and 10 bases from J; junction bases left unmatched: 5. CDR3 bases: TGTGCCAGCAGTGAAATGGGACAGGGGGCGAGAAAACTGTTTTTT. Its protein product is CASSEMGQGARKLFF.

The rearrangement uses TRBV20-1 and TRBJ2-3; 7 bases align to TRBD2. The CDR3 totals 14 residues. Germline V lookup: CDR1 DFQATT, CDR2 SNEGSKA (reference sequence). The trim removed 3 bases at V and 3 bases at J, leaving 6 bases unmatched. As DNA, the CDR3 is TGCAGTGCTAGGCCGGGGGGACGAACAGATACGCAGTATTTT. This translates into CSARPGGRTDTQYF.

This clonotype came up once. The chain couples TRBV20-1 to TRBJ2-3, with 9 bases matching TRBD1. V dropped 3 bases and J dropped 4; count of bases not matched to a gene: 5. The CDR3 runs 14 residues. Germline V gives CDR1 DFQATT, CDR2 SNEGSKA (reference sequence). DNA for the CDR3: TGCAGTGCTAGTCGGGGACAGGGCGCAGATACGCAGTATTTT. It is translated as CSASRGQGADTQYF.

This chain uses TRBV20-1 with TRBJ1-5; D remains unclear. Trimming removed 7 bases from V and 2 bases from J, with 18 bases in between. The germline CDR1 and CDR2 sequences are DFQATT and SNEGSKA (reference sequence). The CDR3 length is 15 residues. The CDR3 sequence: CSGSRGIWGNQPQHF. DNA of the CDR3: TGCAGTGGCAGTCGTGGAATCTGGGGCAATCAGCCCCAGCATTTT.

This chain uses TRBV6-1 with TRBJ2-6; TRBD1 might be the D (5 bases). CDR3 length: 15 amino acids. V lost 6 bases to trimming and J lost 2 bases, with 11 bases between them. CDR1 and CDR2 (germline): MNHNS, SASEGT. The CDR3 is CASSRDSAGANVLTF. CDR3 DNA: TGTGCCAGCAGCCGAGACAGCGCTGGGGCCAACGTCCTGACTTTC.

This clonotype appeared many times. The CDR3 is CASSPRWGLGANVLTF. In DNA form, the CDR3 reads TGTGCCAGCAGTCCGAGGTGGGGGCTAGGGGCCAACGTCCTGACTTTC. The J gene is TRBJ2-6, the V gene TRBV7-6, with D possibly TRBD1 on 6 matching bases. V was cut by 6 bases and J by 4 bases, with 16 bases left in between. This CDR3 has 16 amino acids. Germline lookup yields CDR1 SGHVS and CDR2 FNYEAQ. The complete variable domain, with remaining parts taken from reference TRBV7-6 and TRBJ2-6, reads GAGVSQSPRYKVTKRGQDVALRCDPISGHVSLYWYRQALGQGPEFLTYFNYEAQQDKSGLPNDRFSAERPEGSISTLTIQRTEQRDSAMYRCASSPRWGLGANVLTFGAGSRLTVL.

This clonotype was seen only a few times. The V and J genes are TRBV7-2 and TRBJ2-1; D gene unclear. V was shortened by 8 bases and J by 9 bases, with 8 bases between the two germline ends. Germline lookup yields CDR1 SGHTA and CDR2 FQGNSA. There are 10 residues in the CDR3. This CDR3 reads CASGWSEQFF. The CDR3 nucleotides read TGTGCCAGCGGCTGGAGTGAGCAGTTCTTC.

This clonotype showed up many times. The rearrangement uses TRBV19 and TRBJ1-5; D is undetermined. Germline V CDR1 and CDR2: LNHDA, SQIVND (reference sequence). This CDR3 spans 15 amino acids. V was cut by 3 bases and J by 0 bases, with 9 bases left in between. CDR3 sequence: CASSMGTASNQPQHF. CDR3 in DNA: TGTGCCAGTAGTATGGGAACAGCTAGCAATCAGCCCCAGCATTTT.